These 21 T cell receptor beta chains came from one sample sequenced in a study of CD8 T cells in Susac syndrome (dated by TCRdb to between 2019 and 2020). The protocol used for the library was the immunoSEQ multiplex PCR assay. RNA was extracted using the RNeasy kit, and about 0.45 to 1 ug of the RNA was reverse transcribed with random hexamers. The public reads were run again by TCRdb, first through fastp at Q25 and then through MiXCR, and only productive beta chains were kept. Each record represents a unique CDR3 protein, reported with the most common genes and DNA among its rows. The sample includes 150,000 or so distinct CDR3 sequences, with around 96% observed a single time. In total, the top ten clones hold more than 0.2% of the sample. Sequenced sample: CD8+ T cells from PBMCs. These receptors came from a human donor with multiple sclerosis.

This clonotype was seen a single time. The rearrangement joins TRBV4-3 to TRBJ1-2; 7 bases map to TRBD1. CDR1 and CDR2 from the germline V gene are LGHNA and YSLEER. J gave up 4 bases and V 3 bases, and 14 bases lay outside the gene matches. The CDR3 consists of 17 residues. Written as DNA, the CDR3 is TGCGCCAGCAGCCACAGGAGGGGGACAGCGAGTAGCTATGGCTACACCTTC. Its translation: CASSHRRGTASSYGYTF.

J is TRBJ1-4 and V is TRBV27; 10 bases map to TRBD1. There are 16 residues in the CDR3. Unmatched junction bases numbered 12, after V lost 6 bases and J lost 8 bases. Germline V lookup: CDR1 MNHEY, CDR2 SMNVEV (reference sequence). CDR3 residues: CASRLRQGAIGEKLFF. The CDR3 nucleotides read TGTGCCAGCAGACTACGACAGGGGGCGATTGGCGAAAAACTGTTTTTT.

This sequence joins TRBV14 and TRBJ2-1, with 11 bases lining up with TRBD1. V was pared by 3 bases and J by 6 bases, with 4 bases of the junction left unmatched. The CDR3 runs 15 residues. Germline CDR1 reads SGHDN; CDR2 reads FVKESK. Here the CDR3 reads CASSHRDRGGNEQFF. The CDR3 DNA follows: TGTGCCAGCAGCCATCGGGACAGGGGGGGCAATGAGCAGTTCTTC.

The V gene is TRBV11-2, the J gene TRBJ2-7; D possibly corresponds to TRBD2 (5 bases). The CDR3 runs 17 residues. V lost 2 bases and J lost 0, with 17 bases in between. The germline V gene encodes CDR1 SGHAT and CDR2 FQNNGV. CDR3 bases: TGTGCCAGCAGCTTAAAAGACGGAGGCCGTAGCTCCTACGAGCAGTACTTC. Translation: CASSLKDGGRSSYEQYF. Full variable domain (missing parts from reference TRBV11-2 and TRBJ2-7): EAGVAQSPRYKIIEKRQSVAFWCNPISGHATLYWYQQILGQGPKLLIQFQNNGVVDDSQLPKDRFSAERLKGVDSTLKIQPAKLEDSAVYLCASSLKDGGRSSYEQYFGPGTRLTVT.

The count of this clonotype is one. This chain connects TRBV19 to TRBJ1-5, with TRBD1 identical over 10 bases. The CDR3 covers 16 residues. The trim removed 5 bases at V and 4 bases at J, leaving 8 bases unmatched. Germline CDR1 and CDR2: LNHDA and SQIVND (reference sequence). The CDR3 sequence is CASSPRDRGRNQPQHF. CDR3 bases: TGTGCCAGTAGTCCTCGGGACAGGGGAAGAAATCAGCCCCAGCATTTT.

The rearrangement uses TRBV12-3 or TRBV12-4 and TRBJ2-3; 10 bases agree with TRBD2. The CDR3 is 14 amino acids. V lost 5 bases, J lost 6 bases, and 5 bases stayed unmatched. The CDR3 loop is CASSAAGGMDTQYF. The CDR3 DNA sequence: TGTGCCAGCAGTGCAGCGGGGGGGATGGATACGCAGTATTTT.

DNA for the CDR3: TGCAGCGTTGAATGGCGAACCGGGACGGTGAACACCGGGGAGCTGTTTTTT. Encoded protein: CSVEWRTGTVNTGELFF. The chain couples TRBV29-1 to TRBJ2-2; D assignment may be TRBD1 or TRBD2 (5 bases each). V was pared by 2 bases and J by 1 base, with 17 bases between. Germline V gives CDR1 SQVTM, CDR2 ANQGSEA. The length of the CDR3 is 17 residues.

J is TRBJ2-7 and V is TRBV4-1; no definite D call. Germline-derived CDR1 and CDR2 are MGHRA and YSYEKL. This CDR3 is 16 amino acids long. V was clipped by 1 base and J by 4 bases, with 17 bases between them. The CDR3, as DNA: TGCGCCAGCAGCCAAGGGTTGGCAGGAGCTCGGTACGAGCAGTACTTC. Translation: CASSQGLAGARYEQYF.

V is TRBV7-9 and J is TRBJ2-3; D is unresolved. Trimming took off 8 bases at V and 1 base at J, with 19 bases between the two ends. This CDR3 region has 16 residues. The germline V gene has CDR1 SEHNR and CDR2 FQNEAQ (reference sequence). CDR3 DNA sequence: TGTGCCAGCTTAGAAGGTCCGGCAACGGGCACAGATACGCAGTATTTT. Protein: CASLEGPATGTDTQYF. The complete variable domain, with remaining parts taken from reference TRBV7-9 and TRBJ2-3, reads DTGVSQNPRHKITKRGQNVTFRCDPISEHNRLYWYRQTLGQGPEFLTYFQNEAQLEKSRLLSDRFSAERPKGSFSTLEIQRTEQGDSAMYLCASLEGPATGTDTQYFGPGTRLTVL.

The chain employs TRBV12-3 or TRBV12-4 and TRBJ2-1; 9 nucleotides match TRBD1. The V and J ends lost 6 bases and 7 bases, in that order; junction bases with no gene match: 16. The CDR3 is 17 residues long. The DNA of the CDR3 is TGTGCCAGCAGAACCCCGGGGACAGGGTCTATTGAGAATGAGCAGTTCTTC. This translates into CASRTPGTGSIENEQFF.

The chain recombines TRBV5-6 with TRBJ2-3; D is unclear. V was cut by 0 bases and J by 4 bases, with 12 bases left in between. Germline loops: CDR1 SGHDT, CDR2 YYEEEE. The CDR3 extends over 15 amino acids. This CDR3 is CASSLGGGVADTQYF. The CDR3 coding sequence is TGTGCCAGCAGCTTGGGTGGCGGCGTAGCAGATACGCAGTATTTT. The variable domain in full, completed from reference TRBV5-6 and TRBJ2-3, reads DAGVTQSPTHLIKTRGQQVTLRCSPKSGHDTVSWYQQALGQGPQFIFQYYEEEERQRGNFPDRFSGHQFPNYSSELNVNALLLGDSALYLCASSLGGGVADTQYFGPGTRLTVL.

Here the CDR3 DNA reads TGTGCCAGCACCCCGGGAGCGGGGGGATCAGATACGCAGTATTTT. Protein: CASTPGAGGSDTQYF. The chain couples TRBV9 to TRBJ2-3; the match to TRBD2 covers 9 bases. This CDR3 contains 15 residues. In germline, CDR1 is SGDLS, CDR2 YYNGEE. V shed 6 bases, J shed 4 bases, and the junction held 9 bases outside the gene matches.

This chain uses TRBV15 with TRBJ1-1, with 8 bases lining up with TRBD1. The ends lost 6 bases at V and 0 bases at J; junction bases unmatched: 6. The V gene's germline CDR1 is LNHNV and CDR2 YYDKDF (reference sequence). The CDR3 runs to 15 residues. CDR3 residues: CATSRDRNMNTEAFF. The CDR3 region has the DNA TGTGCCACCAGTCGGGACAGGAACATGAACACTGAAGCTTTCTTT.

The V call is TRBV10-3, the J call TRBJ2-5; maybe TRBD1 (5 bases). The CDR3 has 14 residues. The V gene lost 8 bases and the J gene lost 3 bases, with 16 bases spanning the gap. Germline V lookup: CDR1 ENHRY, CDR2 SYGVKD. In DNA, the CDR3 is TGTGCCATCGGGGTTAAGGGGAAAGAAGAGACCCAGTACTTC. Amino acid sequence: CAIGVKGKEETQYF.

The table lists this clonotype with a count of one. This sequence joins TRBV5-1 and TRBJ1-1, with D maybe TRBD1 (6 bases). This CDR3 has 15 residues. Germline CDR1 is SGHRS and CDR2 is YFSETQ. V was shortened by 0 bases and J by 6 bases, with 15 bases between the two germline ends. CDR3 sequence reads: CASSLGPGAAPEAFF. The DNA of the CDR3 is TGCGCCAGCAGCTTGGGGCCGGGGGCGGCCCCTGAAGCTTTCTTT.

This clonotype was detected only once. This chain joins TRBV5-6 and TRBJ1-1; TRBD1 might be the D (6 bases). Germline CDR1 is SGHDT and CDR2 is YYEEEE. The V gene lost 2 bases and the J gene lost 2 bases, with 13 bases spanning the gap. This CDR3 is 15 amino acids long. The CDR3 protein is CASSLGGQTNTEAFF. The CDR3 bases are TGTGCCAGCAGCTTAGGAGGACAGACAAACACTGAAGCTTTCTTT.

Concerning this clonotype: No conserved phenylalanine or tryptophan is present at the end of the CDR3, so a read error is the likely explanation. The rearrangement joins TRBV29-1 to TRBJ2-7; D unresolved. The CDR3 spans 15 residues. The germline gives CDR1 SQVTM, CDR2 ANQGSEA. Deletions cut 4 bases from V and 1 base from J, with 17 bases between. The CDR3 protein is CSVVGIEFSSYEQYL. The CDR3 DNA follows: TGCAGCGTTGTGGGAATAGAGTTCAGTTCCTACGAGCAGTACCTC.

This chain links TRBV19 with TRBJ1-1; D is uncertain. V dropped 3 bases and J dropped 2 bases, with 7 bases sitting between them. This CDR3 is 13 amino acids long. Looked up from germline, CDR1 is LNHDA and CDR2 is SQIVND (reference sequence). The CDR3 DNA follows: TGTGCCAGTAGTATTTCGGGCAACACTGAAGCTTTCTTT. Encoded protein: CASSISGNTEAFF.

The chain recombines TRBV7-8 with TRBJ2-7, with D tentatively TRBD2 (7 bases). V was pared by 3 bases and J by 3 bases, with 12 bases between. Germline lookup yields CDR1 SGHVS and CDR2 FQNEAQ. CDR3 length: 14 amino acids. In DNA, the CDR3 is TGTGCCAGCAGCTTCGGAGGGGGGGACTACGAGCAGTACTTC. It is translated as CASSFGGGDYEQYF.

The J gene is TRBJ1-1, the V gene TRBV3-1; no firm D call. The CDR3 consists of 15 residues. CDR1 is LGHDT and CDR2 is YNNKEL in the germline V gene (reference sequence). The V end lost 1 base, the J end lost 1 base, and 10 bases lay between the germline ends. The CDR3 bases are TGTGCCAGCAGCCAAGGCCGGGAGAGGAACACTGAAGCTTTCTTT. This sequence encodes CASSQGRERNTEAFF.

The chain links TRBV14 to TRBJ2-7, with 7 bases lining up with TRBD1. Trimming cost V 3 bases and J 5 bases; bases outside gene matches: 10. The CDR3 extends over 15 amino acids. Germline V gene data show CDR1 as SGHDN and CDR2 as FVKESK. The CDR3: CASSQQTTGLNEQYF. DNA of the CDR3: TGTGCCAGCAGCCAGCAAACGACAGGGTTGAACGAGCAGTACTTC.